This T cell receptor (beta chain) emerged from a study of OX40 agonist ivuxolimab in advanced cancers. Study at large: Checkpoint inhibitors had been given previously to around 38% of patients.

To note about this clone: Its target is not known.

CDR1 SGHVS and CDR2 FNYEAQ come from the germline V gene. The CDR3 length is 14 residues. V lost 2 bases to trimming and J lost 5 bases, with 9 bases between them. Overall study findings and caveats: CD8+ T cells (on average) carried more expanded clones than CD4+ T cells.

Method: immunoSEQ multiplex PCR; TCRdb's copy keeps in-frame clones and lacks some. The repertoire includes 75,000 to 90,000 clones, over 85% of them detected once, and about 0.7% sits in the top ten. The sample consisted of CD4+ or CD8+ T cells sorted from blood, taken in a trial of the OX40 agonist ivuxolimab. This chain connects TRBV7-6 to TRBJ1-4; D unclear. This sequence was found in an adult with an advanced solid tumor such as melanoma, head and neck, liver or kidney cancer. CDR3 DNA: TGTGCCAGCAGCTTAAACGGTCGGAATGAAAAACTGTTTTTT. This encodes CASSLNGRNEKLFF.